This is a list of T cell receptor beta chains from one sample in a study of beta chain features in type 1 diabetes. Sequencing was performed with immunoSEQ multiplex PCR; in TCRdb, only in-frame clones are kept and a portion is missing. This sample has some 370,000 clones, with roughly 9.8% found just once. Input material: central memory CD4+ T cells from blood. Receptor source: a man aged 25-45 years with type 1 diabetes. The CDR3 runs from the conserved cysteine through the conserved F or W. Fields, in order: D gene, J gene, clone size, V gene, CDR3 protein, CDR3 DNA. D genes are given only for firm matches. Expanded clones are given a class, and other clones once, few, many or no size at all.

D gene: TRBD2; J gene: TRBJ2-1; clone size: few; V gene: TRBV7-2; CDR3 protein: CASSGTLSYNEQFF; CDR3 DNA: TGTGCCAGTAGCGGGACGCTATCCTACAATGAGCAGTTCTTC
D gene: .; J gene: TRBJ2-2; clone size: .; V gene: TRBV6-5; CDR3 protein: CASSYLDSLNTGELFF; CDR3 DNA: TGTGCCAGCAGTTATTTGGACTCTCTGAACACCGGGGAGCTGTTTTTT
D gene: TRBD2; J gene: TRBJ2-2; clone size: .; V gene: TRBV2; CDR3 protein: CASMGTSGRAPTGELFF; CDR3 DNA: TGTGCCAGCATGGGGACTAGCGGGAGGGCCCCCACCGGGGAGCTGTTTTTT
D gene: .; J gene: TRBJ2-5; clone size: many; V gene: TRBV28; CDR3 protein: CASSWGGTVQETQYF; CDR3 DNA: TGTGCCAGCAGTTGGGGGGGGACAGTTCAAGAGACCCAGTACTTC
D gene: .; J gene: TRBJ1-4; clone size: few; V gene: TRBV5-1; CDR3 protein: CASSKAGTGNEKLFF; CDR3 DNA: TGCGCCAGCAGCAAAGCCGGGACGGGAAATGAAAAACTGTTTTTT
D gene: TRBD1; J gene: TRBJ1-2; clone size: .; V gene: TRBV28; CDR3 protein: CASSPSTPPGQSTF; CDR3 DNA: TGTGCCAGCAGTCCCAGCACCCCGCCGGGACAGTCTACCTTC
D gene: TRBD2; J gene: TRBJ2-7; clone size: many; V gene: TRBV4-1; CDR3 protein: CASGGLAGYEQYF; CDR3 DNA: TGCGCCAGCGGGGGACTAGCAGGCTACGAGCAGTACTTC
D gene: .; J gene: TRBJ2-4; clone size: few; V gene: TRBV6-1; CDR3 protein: CASTGEAKNIQYF; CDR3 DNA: TGTGCCAGCACAGGCGAAGCCAAAAACATTCAGTACTTC
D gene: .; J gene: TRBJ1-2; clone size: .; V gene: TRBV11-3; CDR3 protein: CASSLGMTTDRISYTF; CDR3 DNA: TGTGCCAGCAGCTTAGGGATGACAACGGACCGCATAAGCTACACCTTC
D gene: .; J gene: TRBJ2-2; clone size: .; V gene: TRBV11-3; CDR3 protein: CASSPGSGSTGELFF; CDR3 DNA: TGTGCCAGCAGCCCAGGGAGCGGCTCAACCGGGGAGCTGTTTTTT
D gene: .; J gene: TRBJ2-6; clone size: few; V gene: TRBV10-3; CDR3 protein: CAIGQGGGANVLTF; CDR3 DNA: TGTGCCATCGGCCAGGGTGGTGGGGCCAACGTCCTGACTTTC
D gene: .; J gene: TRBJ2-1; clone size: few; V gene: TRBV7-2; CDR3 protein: CASSSLRSRHGEQFF; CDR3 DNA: TGTGCCAGCAGTTCCCTTCGTTCGCGCCACGGTGAGCAGTTCTTC
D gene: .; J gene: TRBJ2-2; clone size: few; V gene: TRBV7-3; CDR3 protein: CASSLGSDTGELFF; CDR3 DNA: TGTGCCAGCAGCCTAGGGTCGGACACCGGGGAGCTGTTTTTT
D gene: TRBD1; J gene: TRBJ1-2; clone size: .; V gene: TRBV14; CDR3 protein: CASSQRQGGTEGYTF; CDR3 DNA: TGTGCCAGCAGCCAGAGACAGGGTGGGACGGAGGGCTACACCTTC
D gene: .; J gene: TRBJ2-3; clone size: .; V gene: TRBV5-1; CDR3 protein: CASSLGQSTDTQYF; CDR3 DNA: TGCGCCAGCAGCTTAGGACAGAGCACAGATACGCAGTATTTT
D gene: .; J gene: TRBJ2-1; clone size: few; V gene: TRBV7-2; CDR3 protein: CASSFSGSYNEQFF; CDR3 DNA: TGTGCCAGCAGCTTTAGCGGTTCCTACAATGAGCAGTTCTTC
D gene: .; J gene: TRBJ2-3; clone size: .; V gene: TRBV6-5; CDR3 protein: CASSYLGSLGTDTQYF; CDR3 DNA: TGTGCCAGCAGTTACTTGGGATCTCTTGGCACAGATACGCAGTATTTT
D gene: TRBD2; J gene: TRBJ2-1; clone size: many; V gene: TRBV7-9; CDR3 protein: CASSLVPSGATYNEQFF; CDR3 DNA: TGTGCCAGCAGCTTAGTGCCTAGCGGGGCGACCTACAATGAGCAGTTCTTC
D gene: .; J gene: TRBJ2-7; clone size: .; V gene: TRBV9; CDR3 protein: CASSVDTRAGHYEQYF; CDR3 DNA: TGTGCCAGCAGCGTAGACACTCGGGCAGGGCACTACGAGCAGTACTTC
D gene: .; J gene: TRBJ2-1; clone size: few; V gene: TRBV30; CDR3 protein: CAWEGGGSDEQFF; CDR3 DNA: TGTGCCTGGGAAGGGGGAGGTAGCGATGAGCAGTTCTTC